These T cell receptor beta chains were read from a single sample in a study of blood T cell repertoires in COVID-19. Generated by immunoSEQ multiplex PCR, the TCRdb table keeps only in-frame clones and is missing some. The sample records approximately 270,000 clones, 84% being singletons. The sample consisted of peripheral blood. These receptor sequences come from a person aged 65-85 years with COVID-19, enrolled during active disease. CDR3s leave out the opening cysteine and the closing phenylalanine or tryptophan. The size field is filled for only some rows; it gives once, few, many or a size class.

size | V | CDR3
once | TRBV19 | ASSPNRVAKNIQY
once | TRBV11-2 | ASSAPGQGNEKLF
NA | TRBV6-5 | ASSPNFGELF
NA | TRBV3-1/TRBV3-2 | ASSQGGVYGNT
NA | TRBV19 | ASSMGLGHNTEAF
NA | TRBV4-3 | ASSQNTGAGNTIY
NA | TRBV28 | ASRDQGAGNTEAF
NA | TRBV7-2 | ASSRRGPGSNEQF
NA | TRBV5-1 | ASSRQGTTSGDSYEQY
few | TRBV19 | ASSGGQGNQPQH
NA | TRBV28 | ASREAGTVNEKLF
NA | TRBV7-9 | ASSRGTGTEAF
NA | TRBV29-1 | SSSGDSGNTIY
NA | TRBV3-1/TRBV3-2 | ASSQALAGGPRGELF
few | TRBV7-9 | ASSLKAGPYEQY
NA | TRBV19 | ASSLQGDFGSPLH
NA | TRBV5-1 | ASSLAAGQNYGYT
NA | TRBV29-1 | SVGGRRRTGGFYGYT
NA | TRBV5-6 | ASSLAYNEQF
NA | TRBV6-5 | ASRRTGANNQPQH
NA | TRBV7-8 | ASSLVASGRADYNEQF
once | TRBV18 | ASSTGTSLETQY
NA | TRBV4-3 | ASSRPTPRQDFRRAF
NA | TRBV5-6 | ASSSYSGTGGNTIY
NA | TRBV10-3 | AISEQVTSSLGTQY
NA | TRBV27 | ASTPTARGNTDTQY
NA | TRBV19 | ASRTGSPINSPLH
NA | TRBV3-1/TRBV3-2 | ASSQSPQVLSHGYT
NA | TRBV6-2/TRBV6-3 | ASSKTGTSGNTIY
NA | TRBV2 | ASSRTSGSNEQF
NA | TRBV7-2 | ASSLGTGGSTGELF
NA | TRBV29-1 | SVVTGRTEAF
NA | TRBV6-2/TRBV6-3 | ASSYSGRSNQPQH